This TCR beta chain was recovered during a study of T cell responses to AZD1222 COVID-19 vaccine. Whole-study context: Some second doses came at about 4 weeks and others at about 12 weeks; these were pooled. Study-wide findings and caveats: Most donors were white British and more were female, and clonal diversity was possibly underestimated. The study reported that nearly half of spike-specific TCRs target unmutated variant regions. The CD4 TCRs associated with vaccination extended across spike and predominated at 160-218 and 743-854.

On this clone: Its target is unknown.

Clones were read by immunoSEQ multiplex PCR, and TCRdb kept only the in-frame ones, dropping some. The data hold around 150,000 clones, with roughly 92% observed a single time. The CDR3 contains 15 residues. Per the germline V gene, CDR1 is ENHRY and CDR2 is SYGVKD. V gave up 2 bases and J gave up 0 bases; unmatched junction bases: 0. The sequenced sample was peripheral blood, obtained on day 0 of AZD1222 vaccination. This sequence originates from an adult in good health. The genes are TRBV10-3 and TRBJ2-2, with 7 bases that match TRBD2. As DNA, the CDR3 is TGTGCCATCAGTGAGACTAGCGCGAACACCGGGGAGCTGTTTTTT. It codes for CAISETSANTGELFF.